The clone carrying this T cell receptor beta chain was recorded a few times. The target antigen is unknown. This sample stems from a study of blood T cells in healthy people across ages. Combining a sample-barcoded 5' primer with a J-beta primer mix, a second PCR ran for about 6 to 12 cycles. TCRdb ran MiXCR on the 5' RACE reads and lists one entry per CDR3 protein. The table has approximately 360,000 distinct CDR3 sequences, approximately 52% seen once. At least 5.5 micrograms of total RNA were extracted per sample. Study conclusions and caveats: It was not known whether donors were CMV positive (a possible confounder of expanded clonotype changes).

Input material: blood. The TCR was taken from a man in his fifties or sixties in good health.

CDR3 sequence: CASSVDRGRETQYF. In DNA, the CDR3 is TGTGCCAGCAGCGTCGACAGGGGTAGGGAGACCCAGTACTTC. The gene calls are TRBV11-1 and TRBJ2-5; TRBD1 matches 8 bases. The CDR3 length is 14 residues. Germline V lookup: CDR1 SGHAT, CDR2 FQDESV (reference sequence). V lost 5 bases to trimming and J lost 5 bases; unmatched junction nucleotides: 7.